This TCR beta chain was captured by sequencing in a study of blood T cell repertoires in COVID-19. Background on the study: Spain, Italy and the United States supplied samples that represented acute and convalescent COVID-19.

Original processing methods: For nucleated cells, counts were estimated from reference gene primer amplification. The protocol was immunoSEQ multiplex PCR, while the TCRdb copy is restricted to in-frame clones and leaves out a portion. The DNA gave D and trimming, while V, J and clone size come from that table. The sample holds about 290,000 clones, over 80% seen once. Germline CDR1 is LGHNT and CDR2 is FRNRAP. The ends lost 6 bases at V and 6 bases at J; junction bases unmatched: 14. CDR3 length equals 16 residues. Specimen: peripheral blood. The chain joins TRBV12-5 to TRBJ2-1; 7 bases are a match to TRBD1. The sequence came from a woman between 50 and 59 years old with active or convalescent COVID-19. The DNA of the CDR3 is TGTGCTAGTGGGCTCAGACAGGGCCCTCGAGGCAATGAGCAGTTCTTC. This translates into CASGLRQGPRGNEQFF.